The following is a T cell receptor (beta chain) sequence with its context. This clonotype came up a few times. The target of this receptor is not known. No much larger clonotype is one base removed from it; base qualities were not supplied. Relative to germline, V is 4 bases shorter and J is 5 bases shorter, with 11 bases between their ends. The CDR3 holds 13 amino acids from the cysteine to the phenylalanine. Solely the CDR3 DNA is kept, with 39 bases framed from the first base. CDR1 and CDR2 were assigned from the germline V gene as SGHRS and YFSETQ. The data belong to a study of response to subunit inactivated influenza vaccine (dated by TCRdb to the late 2010s). With regard to the full study: To follow how T cells responded to a trivalent subunit inactivated influenza vaccine, the researchers relied on deep quantitative profiling of the T cell receptor repertoire. The research as a whole found: According to the authors, only a limited number of new T cells may be recruited by each seasonal influenza vaccination.

The library was generated by RT-PCR. Sequencing relied on an Illumina HiSeq 2500. The public sequencing data were trimmed at Q25 with fastp and processed into clonotypes with MiXCR by TCRdb, which kept only in-frame beta chains. Rows are combined by CDR3 protein, so each entry shows the most common genes and DNA. Present in this sample are more than 150,000 distinct CDR3 sequences, about 10% of which were seen just once. The ten largest make up around 33% of the sample. The origin of this receptor is a man aged 45 to 70 who received an inactivated influenza vaccine. Donor details come from another sample of the same person, matched by shared clones. The V gene is TRBV5-1 and the J gene is TRBJ2-3; the D gene is not confidently resolved. Sequences were derived from CD8+ T cells sorted from PBMCs, sampled around 25 months after vaccination. The CDR3: CASSPRSRDTQYF. Read as DNA, the sequence is TGCGCCAGCAGCCCAAGAAGTAGAGATACGCAGTATTTT.